Included here is one T cell receptor (beta chain) sequence, with context. The method was immunoSEQ multiplex PCR; TCRdb's version includes in-frame clones alone and lacks a portion of them. The repertoire includes fewer than 60,000 clones, around 91% of them detected once, and about 7% sits in the top ten. The sample belongs to a study of T cell changes during pregnancy in multiple sclerosis. Germline V CDR1 and CDR2: LNHDA, SQIVND (reference sequence). With V trimmed by 5 bases and J by 4 bases, 12 bases remained unmatched. The CDR3 extends over 16 amino acids. J is TRBJ2-3 and V is TRBV19; 7 positions match TRBD2. The origin of this receptor is a female donor in good health, enrolled as a control in a pregnancy study. Here the sequenced sample was peripheral blood, taken in the third trimester of pregnancy. The CDR3 nucleotides read TGTGCCAGTAGTTCAGAACCGGGACTATCTGCAGATACGCAGTATTTT. Translated: CASSSEPGLSADTQYF. The full variable domain, completed using reference TRBV19 and TRBJ2-3, is DGGITQSPKYLFRKEGQNVTLSCEQNLNHDAMYWYRQDPGQGLRLIYYSQIVNDFQKGDIAEGYSVSREKKESFPLTVTSAQKNPTAFYLCASSSEPGLSADTQYFGPGTRLTVL.